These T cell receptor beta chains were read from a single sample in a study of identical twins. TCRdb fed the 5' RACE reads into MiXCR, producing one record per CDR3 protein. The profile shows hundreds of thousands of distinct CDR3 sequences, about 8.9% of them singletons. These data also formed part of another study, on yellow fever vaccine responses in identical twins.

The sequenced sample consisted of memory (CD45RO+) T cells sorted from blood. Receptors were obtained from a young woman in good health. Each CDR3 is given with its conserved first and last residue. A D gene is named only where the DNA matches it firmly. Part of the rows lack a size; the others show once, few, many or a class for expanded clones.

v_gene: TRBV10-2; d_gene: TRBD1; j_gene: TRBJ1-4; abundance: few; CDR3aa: CASSYSIGQGGGEKLFF; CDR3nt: TGCGCCAGCAGTTATTCGATCGGACAGGGTGGTGGCGAAAAACTGTTTTTT
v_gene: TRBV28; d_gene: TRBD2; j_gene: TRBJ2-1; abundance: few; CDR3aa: CASSFVAGGVWQFF; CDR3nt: TGTGCCAGCAGTTTTGTAGCGGGAGGGGTGTGGCAGTTCTTC
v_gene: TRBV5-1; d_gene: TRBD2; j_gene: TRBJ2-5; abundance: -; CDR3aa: CASSLEAGVAPQETQYF; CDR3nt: TGCGCCAGCAGCTTGGAGGCGGGGGTCGCCCCACAAGAGACCCAGTACTTC
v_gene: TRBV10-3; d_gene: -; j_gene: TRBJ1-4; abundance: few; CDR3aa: CAISVEVWEKLFF; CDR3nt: TGTGCCATCAGTGTGGAGGTGTGGGAAAAACTGTTTTTT
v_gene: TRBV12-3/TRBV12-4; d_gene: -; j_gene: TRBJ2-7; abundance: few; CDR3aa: CASSFRPDGYEQYF; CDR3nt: TGTGCCAGCAGTTTCCGGCCAGATGGCTACGAGCAGTACTTC
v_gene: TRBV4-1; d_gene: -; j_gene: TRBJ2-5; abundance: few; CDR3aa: CASSPSRESWETQYF; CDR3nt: TGCGCCAGCAGCCCTAGCCGGGAGTCCTGGGAGACCCAGTACTTC
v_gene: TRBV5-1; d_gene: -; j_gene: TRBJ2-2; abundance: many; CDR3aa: CASSLGTQGGELFF; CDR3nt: TGCGCCAGCAGCTTGGGGACTCAAGGCGGGGAGCTGTTTTTT
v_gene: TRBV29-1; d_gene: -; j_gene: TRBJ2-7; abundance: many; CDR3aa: CSVGGRSQTSGDYEQYF; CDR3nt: TGCAGCGTTGGTGGCAGGTCCCAGACTAGTGGGGACTACGAGCAGTACTTC
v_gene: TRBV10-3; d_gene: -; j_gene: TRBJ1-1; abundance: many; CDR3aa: CAISEAGKSTEAFF; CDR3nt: TGTGCCATCAGTGAGGCAGGGAAGAGCACTGAAGCTTTCTTT
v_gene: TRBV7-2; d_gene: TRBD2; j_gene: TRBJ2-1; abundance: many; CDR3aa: CASSLSGGFYNEQFF; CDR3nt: TGTGCCAGCAGCTTGAGCGGGGGGTTCTACAATGAGCAGTTCTTC
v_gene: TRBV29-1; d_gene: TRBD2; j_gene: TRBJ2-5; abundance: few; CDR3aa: CSVGLAGGKETQYF; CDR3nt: TGCAGCGTTGGACTAGCGGGGGGAAAAGAGACCCAGTACTTC
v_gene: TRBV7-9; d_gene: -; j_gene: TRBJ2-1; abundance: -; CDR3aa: CASSQLGGVGYNEQFF; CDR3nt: TGTGCCAGCAGCCAACTAGGGGGGGTGGGTTACAATGAGCAGTTCTTC
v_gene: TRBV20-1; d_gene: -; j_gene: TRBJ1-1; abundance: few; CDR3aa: CSARVNAEAFF; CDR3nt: TGCAGTGCTAGGGTTAACGCTGAAGCTTTCTTT
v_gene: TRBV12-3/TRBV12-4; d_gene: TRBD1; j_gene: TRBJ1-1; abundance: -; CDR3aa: CASSFKKTGVGAEAFF; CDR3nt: TGTGCCAGCAGTTTCAAAAAAACAGGGGTAGGGGCTGAAGCTTTCTTT
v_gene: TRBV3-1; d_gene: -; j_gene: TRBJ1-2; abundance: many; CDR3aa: CASSRSPGVYGYTF; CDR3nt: TGTGCCAGCAGCCGATCTCCCGGGGTTTATGGCTACACCTTC
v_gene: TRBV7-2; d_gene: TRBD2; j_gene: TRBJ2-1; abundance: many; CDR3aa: CASSLTRGGFNEQFF; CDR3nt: TGTGCCAGCAGCTTAACGCGGGGGGGCTTCAATGAGCAGTTCTTC
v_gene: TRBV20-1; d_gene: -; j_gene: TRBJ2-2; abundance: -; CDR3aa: CSARVRGNTGELFF; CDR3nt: TGCAGTGCTAGAGTGAGGGGGAACACCGGGGAGCTGTTTTTT
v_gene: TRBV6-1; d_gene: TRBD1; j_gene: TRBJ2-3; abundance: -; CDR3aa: CASSKGDRFTDTQYF; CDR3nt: TGTGCCAGCTCGAAGGGGGACAGGTTCACAGATACGCAGTATTTT
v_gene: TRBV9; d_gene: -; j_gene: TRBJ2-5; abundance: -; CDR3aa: CASSESDSKTQYF; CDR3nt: TGTGCCAGCAGCGAGTCAGACAGTAAGACCCAGTACTTC
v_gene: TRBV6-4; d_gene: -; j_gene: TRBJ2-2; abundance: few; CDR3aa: CASSPGGDNTGELFF; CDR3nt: TGTGCCAGCAGTCCAGGGGGGGATAACACCGGGGAGCTGTTTTTT
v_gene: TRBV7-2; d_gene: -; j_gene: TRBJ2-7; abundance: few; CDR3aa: CASSLPVRPYEQYF; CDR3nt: TGTGCCAGCAGCTTACCCGTCCGACCCTACGAGCAGTACTTC
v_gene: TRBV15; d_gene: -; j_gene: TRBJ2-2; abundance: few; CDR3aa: CATSSFSWGDTNTGELFF; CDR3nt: TGTGCCACCAGCAGTTTTTCCTGGGGGGATACGAACACCGGGGAGCTGTTTTTT
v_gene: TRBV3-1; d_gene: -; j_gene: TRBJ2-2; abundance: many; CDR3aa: CASTLGQGTGELFF; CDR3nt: TGTGCCAGCACTCTAGGGCAGGGCACCGGGGAGCTGTTTTTT
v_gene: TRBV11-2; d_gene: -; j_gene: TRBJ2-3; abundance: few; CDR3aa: CASSLGGQGRDTQYF; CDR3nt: TGTGCCAGCAGCCTAGGAGGCCAGGGACGAGATACGCAGTATTTT
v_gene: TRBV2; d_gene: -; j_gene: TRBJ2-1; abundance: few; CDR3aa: CASSRDFSYNEQFF; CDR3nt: TGTGCCAGCAGCCGGGACTTCTCCTACAATGAGCAGTTCTTC
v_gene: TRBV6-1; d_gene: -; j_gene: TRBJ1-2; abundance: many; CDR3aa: CASSEGTEAYGYTF; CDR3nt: TGTGCCAGCAGTGAAGGGACAGAAGCCTATGGCTACACCTTC
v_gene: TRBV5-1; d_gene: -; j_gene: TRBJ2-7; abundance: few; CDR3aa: CASSWGSGSGFKDEQYF; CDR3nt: TGCGCCAGCAGCTGGGGGTCTGGTAGCGGCTTTAAGGACGAGCAGTACTTC
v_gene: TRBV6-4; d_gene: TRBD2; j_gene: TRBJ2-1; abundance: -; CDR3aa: CASSLLAGGPDEQFF; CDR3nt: TGTGCCAGCAGCCTACTAGCGGGAGGGCCCGATGAGCAGTTCTTC
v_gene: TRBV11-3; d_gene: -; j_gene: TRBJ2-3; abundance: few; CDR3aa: CASSLRGALGTSTDTQYF; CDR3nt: TGTGCCAGCAGCTTAAGGGGGGCCCTTGGAACTAGCACAGATACGCAGTATTTT
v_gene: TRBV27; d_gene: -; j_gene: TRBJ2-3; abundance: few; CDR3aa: CASGRVGSTDTQYF; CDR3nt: TGTGCCAGCGGGCGTGTGGGGAGCACAGATACGCAGTATTTT
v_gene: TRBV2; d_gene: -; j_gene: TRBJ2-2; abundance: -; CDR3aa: CASSWTERDTGELFF; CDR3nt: TGTGCCAGCAGTTGGACAGAACGGGACACCGGGGAGCTGTTTTTT
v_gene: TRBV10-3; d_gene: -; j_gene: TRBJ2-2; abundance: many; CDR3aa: CAISQSGTGELFF; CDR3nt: TGTGCCATCAGCCAAAGTGGCACCGGGGAGCTGTTTTTT
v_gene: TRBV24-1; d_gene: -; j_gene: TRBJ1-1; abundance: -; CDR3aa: CATSLGGTEAFF; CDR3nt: TGTGCCACCAGTTTGGGGGGGACTGAAGCTTTCTTT
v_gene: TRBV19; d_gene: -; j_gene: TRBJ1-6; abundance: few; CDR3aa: CASSTSDSGSPLHF; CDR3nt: TGTGCCAGTAGTACCTCTGACTCCGGTTCACCCCTCCACTTT
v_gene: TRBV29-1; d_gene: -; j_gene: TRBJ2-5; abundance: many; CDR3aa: CSVLGGSVPKETQYF; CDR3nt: TGCAGCGTTTTGGGTGGGAGCGTCCCAAAAGAGACCCAGTACTTC
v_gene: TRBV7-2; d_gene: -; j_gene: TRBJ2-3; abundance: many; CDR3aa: CASSFPRGTGADTQYF; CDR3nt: TGTGCCAGCAGCTTTCCCCGGGGGACTGGGGCAGATACGCAGTATTTT
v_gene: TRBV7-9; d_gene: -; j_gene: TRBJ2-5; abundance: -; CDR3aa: CASSLASSAVGTQYF; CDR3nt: TGTGCCAGCAGCTTAGCTTCGAGCGCGGTCGGGACCCAGTACTTC
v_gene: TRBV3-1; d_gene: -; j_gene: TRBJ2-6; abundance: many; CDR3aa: CASSQDRSDAGANVLTF; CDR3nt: TGTGCCAGCAGCCAAGATAGGAGTGACGCTGGGGCCAACGTCCTGACTTTC
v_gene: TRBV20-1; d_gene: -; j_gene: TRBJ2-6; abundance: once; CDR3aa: CSAKKADSGANVLTF; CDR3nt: TGCAGTGCTAAGAAGGCGGATTCTGGGGCCAACGTCCTGACTTTC
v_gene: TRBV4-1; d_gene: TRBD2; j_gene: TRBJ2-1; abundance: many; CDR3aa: CASSRTSGGRNEQFF; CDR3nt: TGCGCCAGCAGCCGGACTAGCGGGGGGAGGAATGAGCAGTTCTTC
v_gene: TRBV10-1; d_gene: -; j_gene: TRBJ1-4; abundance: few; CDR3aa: CASSPGGDRLFF; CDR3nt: TGCGCCAGCAGCCCCGGGGGCGATCGACTGTTTTTT
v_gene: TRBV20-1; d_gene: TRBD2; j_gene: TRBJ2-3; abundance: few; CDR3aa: CSAKRGGRTDTQYF; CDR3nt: TGCAGTGCTAAGCGGGGGGGGCGGACAGATACGCAGTATTTT
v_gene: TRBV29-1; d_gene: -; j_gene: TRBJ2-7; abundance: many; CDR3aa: CSVDDGRREQYF; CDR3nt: TGCAGCGTTGACGACGGTCGGCGCGAGCAGTACTTC
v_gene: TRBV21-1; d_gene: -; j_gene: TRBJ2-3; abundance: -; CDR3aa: CASSKAGATDTQYF; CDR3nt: TGTGCCAGCAGCAAGGCGGGGGCCACAGATACGCAGTATTTT
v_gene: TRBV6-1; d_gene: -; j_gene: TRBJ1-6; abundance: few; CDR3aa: CASSERRSPLHF; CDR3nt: TGTGCCAGCAGTGAAAGGCGTTCACCCCTCCACTTT
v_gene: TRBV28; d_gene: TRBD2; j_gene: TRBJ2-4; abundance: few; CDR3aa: CASSLEAGGNIQYF; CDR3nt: TGTGCCAGCAGTTTGGAAGCGGGGGGAAACATTCAGTACTTC